The 21 T cell receptor beta chains below were found in one sample sequenced in a study of cytomegalovirus exposure and HLA in healthy donors. Profiled with immunoSEQ multiplex PCR; TCRdb holds only in-frame clones, not every one. This table holds a few hundred thousand clones, 70% to 90% found once. What was sequenced was PBMCs. The receptors come from a young woman in good health and CMV-seronegative.

The V and J genes are TRBV7-2 and TRBJ2-3; 10 nucleotides agree with TRBD2. Germline-derived CDR1 and CDR2 are SGHTA and FQGNSA. J lost 2 bases, V lost 1 base, and 3 bases had no gene match. The CDR3 contains 16 residues. CDR3 in amino acids: CASSLVTSGHTDTQYF. In nucleotides, the CDR3 is TGTGCCAGCAGCTTAGTGACTAGCGGGCACACAGATACGCAGTATTTT.

As DNA, the CDR3 is TGCAGCGTTGTGGGACAGGGTCCCTATGGCTACACCTTC. This gives the protein CSVVGQGPYGYTF. The chain uses TRBV29-1 and TRBJ1-2; 9 bases are a match to TRBD1. CDR3 length: 13 residues. Per the germline V gene, CDR1 is SQVTM and CDR2 is ANQGSEA. Trimming removed 4 bases from V and 4 bases from J; junction bases left unmatched: 4.

The genes are TRBV29-1 and TRBJ2-1; 9 nucleotides match TRBD1. Trimming took 7 bases from V and 8 from J; bases not matched to a gene: 12. This CDR3 spans 14 amino acids. Germline CDR1 is SQVTM and CDR2 is ANQGSEA. The CDR3 DNA is TGCAGCGCCGGCCGGGACAGGGTTCTCGATGAGCAGTTCTTC. Its translation is CSAGRDRVLDEQFF.

V usage is TRBV6-1 and J usage is TRBJ2-7; D gene unclear. V was clipped by 2 bases and J by 5 bases, with 10 bases between them. The CDR3 is 13 residues long. Germline V gives CDR1 MNHNS, CDR2 SASEGT. The CDR3 DNA sequence: TGTGCCAGCAGTGAATCTCTTGCGGACGAGCAGTACTTC. It translates to CASSESLADEQYF.

This clone was seen a few times. This chain connects TRBV27 to TRBJ2-1; maybe TRBD2 (5 bases). The CDR3 length is 13 residues. CDR1 is MNHEY, CDR2 SMNVEV, per germline (reference sequence). V was trimmed by 6 bases and J by 5 bases, leaving 11 bases between them. The CDR3 sequence: CASSWTYNNEQFF. As DNA, the CDR3 is TGTGCCAGCAGCTGGACTTATAACAATGAGCAGTTCTTC.

The chain is built from TRBV27 and TRBJ1-2; 11 bases are shared with TRBD1. From germline, CDR1 is MNHEY and CDR2 SMNVEV (reference sequence). This CDR3 region has 16 residues. The V gene end was trimmed by 5 bases and the J gene end by 0 bases; junction bases not matched to a gene: 5. CDR3 protein: CASSRDRGYSNYGYTF. The CDR3 nucleotides read TGTGCCAGCAGTCGGGACAGGGGGTATTCTAACTATGGCTACACCTTC.

This sequence joins TRBV29-1 and TRBJ2-1; TRBD2 aligns across 14 bases. From germline, CDR1 is SQVTM and CDR2 ANQGSEA. The CDR3 is 16 residues long. The V gene end was trimmed by 1 base and the J gene end by 3 bases; junction bases not matched to a gene: 2. The CDR3 loop is CSVEGTSGRIYNEQFF. The CDR3 region has the DNA TGCAGCGTTGAAGGGACTAGCGGGAGGATCTACAATGAGCAGTTCTTC.

The rearrangement joins TRBV30 to TRBJ2-5; maybe TRBD2 (5 bases). Trimming stripped 6 bases from V and 7 bases from J, with 24 bases between. CDR1 and CDR2 from the germline V gene are GTSNPN and SVGIG (reference sequence). There are 15 residues in the CDR3. In DNA form, the CDR3 reads TGTGCCTGTAGGCCTTCCGCGGAGGTCAAGGGGACCCAGTACTTC. It encodes CACRPSAEVKGTQYF.

V is TRBV6-1 and J is TRBJ2-5; tentative D call: TRBD1 (6 bases). Germline CDR1 MNHNS, CDR2 SASEGT. Trimming removed 5 bases at V and 5 bases at J, with 18 bases between. This CDR3 has 15 amino acids. This CDR3 is CASSLSRGRTETQYF. CDR3 sequence (DNA): TGTGCCAGCAGTCTTTCCAGGGGACGAACGGAGACCCAGTACTTC.

This sequence joins TRBV6-1 and TRBJ1-2; possibly TRBD1 for D (6 bases). The CDR3 is 15 residues long. Trimming left V 6 bases short and J 2 bases short, with 16 bases between. Per the germline V gene, CDR1 is MNHNS and CDR2 is SASEGT. CDR3 amino acids: CASRRGGGSNYGYTF. The CDR3 DNA reads TGTGCCAGCAGACGAGGGGGGGGTTCGAACTATGGCTACACCTTC.

The chain links TRBV29-1 to TRBJ2-1, with D possibly TRBD2 on 5 matching bases. Between the trimmed V and J ends, which lost 6 bases and 9 bases, there was a span of 18 bases. The CDR3 extends over 13 amino acids. Germline V lookup: CDR1 SQVTM, CDR2 ANQGSEA. The CDR3 region is CSVYTGVPGEQFF. CDR3 coding DNA: TGCAGCGTCTACACCGGGGTTCCCGGTGAGCAGTTCTTC.

The V and J genes are TRBV4-1 and TRBJ1-5, with D perhaps TRBD1 (6 bases). This CDR3 is built from 17 residues. The V gene's germline CDR1 is MGHRA and CDR2 YSYEKL. The V gene lost 1 base and the J gene lost 3 bases, with 16 bases spanning the gap. The DNA of the CDR3 is TGCGCCAGCAGCCAAGTAGGGGGAGGGGCCCTCAATCAGCCCCAGCATTTT. Residues: CASSQVGGGALNQPQHF.

The rearrangement uses TRBV27 and TRBJ1-1; D gene uncertain. The CDR3 is made up of 14 amino acids. Trimming left V 0 bases short and J 6 bases short, with 11 bases between. The germline CDR1 and CDR2 sequences are MNHEY and SMNVEV (reference sequence). DNA of the CDR3: TGTGCCAGCAGTTTATCTATCGGTTCTCCTGAAGCTTTCTTT. Amino acid sequence: CASSLSIGSPEAFF.

The sample holds a few counts of this clone. The gene calls are TRBV27 and TRBJ2-7; 9 positions agree with TRBD1. Germline values: CDR1 MNHEY, CDR2 SMNVEV (reference sequence). After removal of 3 bases from V and 5 bases from J, the junction contained 5 bases not matched to a gene. The CDR3 sequence is 14 residues long. The CDR3 region has the DNA TGTGCCAGCAGTTTGAGGGGACAGGGCGACGAGCAGTACTTC. Residues: CASSLRGQGDEQYF.

As for this clone: Other nucleotide sequences from this sample produce the same CDR3. CDR3 protein: CASSLGQGNQPQHF. CDR3 DNA: TGTGCCAGCAGTTTAGGACAGGGGAATCAGCCCCAGCATTTT. The rearrangement links TRBV27 to TRBJ1-5, with TRBD1 matching over 9 bases. After removal of 2 bases from V and 4 bases from J, the junction contained 0 bases not matched to a gene. Germline CDR1 MNHEY, CDR2 SMNVEV (reference sequence). CDR3 size: 14 residues.

This clone was detected a few times. The rearrangement joins TRBV30 to TRBJ2-6; possibly TRBD2 for D (6 bases). The CDR3 spans 14 residues. V was trimmed by 4 bases and J by 2 bases, leaving 9 bases between them. Germline assignment: CDR1 GTSNPN and CDR2 SVGIG (reference sequence). The CDR3 sequence: CAWTAGTGANVLTF. In nucleotides, the CDR3 is TGTGCCTGGACCGCGGGGACTGGGGCCAACGTCCTGACTTTC.

The J gene is TRBJ2-1, the V gene TRBV6-1, with 8 positions matching TRBD2. Trimming at V came to 6 bases and at J to 4 bases, leaving 8 bases not matched to a gene. The CDR3 loop spans 15 amino acids. Germline CDR1 and CDR2: MNHNS and SASEGT. As DNA, the CDR3 is TGTGCCAGCAGCTTGGGGACTAGTCGGTACAATGAGCAGTTCTTC. It yields the protein CASSLGTSRYNEQFF.

The chain couples TRBV5-6 to TRBJ2-1, with 7 bases fitting TRBD1. V was clipped by 4 bases and J by 0 bases; unmatched bases: 7. There are 16 residues in the CDR3. Germline values: CDR1 SGHDT, CDR2 YYEEEE. For the CDR3, the DNA is TGTGCCAGCAGCCCAAAAACAGGGGACTCCTACAATGAGCAGTTCTTC. This sequence encodes CASSPKTGDSYNEQFF.

This clone was seen more than once but under ten times. This chain links TRBV9 with TRBJ2-4; possible D gene TRBD1, 5 bases. In germline, CDR1 is SGDLS, CDR2 YYNGEE. The CDR3 is 14 amino acids. V lost 3 bases to trimming and J lost 8 bases, with 15 bases between them. The CDR3, as DNA: TGTGCCAGCAGCGACACAGGTCTTGGGGACATTCAGTACTTC. It is translated as CASSDTGLGDIQYF.

The CDR3 reads CASSRHLGTSGDLQETQYF. CDR3 DNA: TGCGCCAGCAGCCGACATTTGGGGACTAGCGGGGATCTCCAAGAGACCCAGTACTTC. V gene TRBV4-1 combines with J gene TRBJ2-5, with TRBD2 identical over 13 bases. Per the germline V gene, CDR1 is MGHRA and CDR2 is YSYEKL. The CDR3 has 19 amino acids. V dropped 4 bases and J dropped 1; count of bases not matched to a gene: 12.

The chain links TRBV29-1 to TRBJ2-3, with 14 bases fitting TRBD2. The V gene end was trimmed by 6 bases and the J gene end by 4 bases; junction bases not matched to a gene: 9. This CDR3 spans 16 amino acids. Germline CDR1 SQVTM, CDR2 ANQGSEA. The CDR3 loop is CSVGTSGSVFSDTQYF. The CDR3 coding sequence is TGCAGCGTGGGGACTAGCGGGAGTGTTTTTTCAGATACGCAGTATTTT.